This paragraph covers one T cell receptor (beta chain) sequence. Its target is not known. The data derive from a study of shared clonotypes between healthy human individuals. Using immunoSEQ multiplex PCR, the repertoire was profiled, and TCRdb retains in-frame clones only, with some absent. Of around 2.5 million clones listed, under 95% were seen once; the top ten hold 0.36%. Findings and limits, study-wide: The donor pool, a small one, limited the genetic and exposure-history diversity represented.

Germline CDR1 reads SNHLY; CDR2 reads FYNNEI. The CDR3 has 13 residues. The V gene lost 5 bases and the J gene lost 1 base, with 8 bases spanning the gap. The source of this sequence is a man younger than 35 in good health. Some clones in this sample may be carry-over from other donors' samples. The chain carries TRBV2 and TRBJ1-1; no clear D. Sequencing input: naive CD4+ T cells from PBMCs. The subset: CD45RA+ positively selected. The CDR3 sequence: CASSPESNTEAFF. CDR3 nucleotides: TGTGCCAGCAGTCCTGAGTCGAACACTGAAGCTTTCTTT.